The subject of this entry is one TCR beta chain. The antigen is undetermined. Per germline, CDR1 SQVTM and CDR2 ANQGSEA. The CDR3 has 11 residues. The data belong to a study of lymphopenia after photon versus proton radiotherapy. Study-wide results and limits: A bigger post-nadir fall in TCR diversity correlated inversely with survival time in deceased patients. Only patients who died were analyzed for survival; proton advantage is unproven. After lymphocyte nadir, photon-treated repertoires showed oligoclonal expansion, especially CD8+ Temra. Under photons, naive T cells and diversity fell while effector/memory populations rose.

Profiling relied on immunoSEQ multiplex PCR, and the TCRdb table lists in-frame clones only, not all of them. The data hold some 30,000 clones, with about nine tenths observed a single time. The sample in question was peripheral blood, obtained from a patient treated with proton-based radiotherapy. This receptor was obtained from a woman aged 55 to 70 with cholangiocarcinoma. Some clones in this sample may be carry-over from other donors' samples. The chain combines TRBV29-1 with TRBJ1-1, with D uncertain. The CDR3 region is CRGFAGTEAFF. The CDR3, as DNA: TGCAGGGGGTTCGCGGGGACTGAAGCTTTCTTT.